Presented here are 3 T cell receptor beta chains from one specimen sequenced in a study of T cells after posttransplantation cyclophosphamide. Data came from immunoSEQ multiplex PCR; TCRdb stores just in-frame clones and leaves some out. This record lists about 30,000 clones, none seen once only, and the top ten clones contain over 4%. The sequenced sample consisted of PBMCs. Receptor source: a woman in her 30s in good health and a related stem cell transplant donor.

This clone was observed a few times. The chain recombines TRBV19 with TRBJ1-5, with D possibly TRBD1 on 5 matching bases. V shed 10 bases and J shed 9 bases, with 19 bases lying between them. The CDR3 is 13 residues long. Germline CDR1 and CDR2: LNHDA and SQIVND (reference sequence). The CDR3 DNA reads TGTGCCACCCATGGGGCGTCGATCTTGCCCCAGCATTTT. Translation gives CATHGASILPQHF.

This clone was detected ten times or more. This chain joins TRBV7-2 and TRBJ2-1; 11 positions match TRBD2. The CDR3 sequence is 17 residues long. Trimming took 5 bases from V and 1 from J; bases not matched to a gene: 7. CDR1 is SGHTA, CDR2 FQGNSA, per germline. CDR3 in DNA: TGTGCCAGCAGCCCACTGACTAGCGGGGCGTCCTACAATGAGCAGTTCTTC. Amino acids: CASSPLTSGASYNEQFF.

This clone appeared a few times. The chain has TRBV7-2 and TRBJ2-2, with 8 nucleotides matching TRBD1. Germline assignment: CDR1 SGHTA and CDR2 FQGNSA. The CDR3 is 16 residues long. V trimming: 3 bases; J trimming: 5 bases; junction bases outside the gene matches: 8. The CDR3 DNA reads TGTGCCAGCAGCTTGAGACAGGGGATAGGGACCGGGGAGCTGTTTTTT. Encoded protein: CASSLRQGIGTGELFF.